Sequencing of this T cell receptor beta chain was carried out in a study of T cell changes during pregnancy in multiple sclerosis. Sequenced by immunoSEQ multiplex PCR; TCRdb stores in-frame clones only, minus some. The sample includes tens of thousands of clones, roughly nine tenths of them seen just once. Germline lookup yields CDR1 SNHLY and CDR2 FYNNEI. V shed 6 bases and J 3 bases; nucleotides not matched to a gene: 10. The CDR3 runs to 16 residues. V and J are TRBV2 and TRBJ2-3; TRBD1 matches 9 bases. The sample here was CD8+ T cells from peripheral blood mononuclear cells, taken before pregnancy. The TCR was taken from a female donor with multiple sclerosis, enrolled in a pregnancy study. The CDR3 region is CASSGATGGGTDTQYF. CDR3 bases: TGTGCCAGCAGCGGAGCAACAGGGGGCGGGACAGATACGCAGTATTTT. The whole variable domain, filled in from reference TRBV2 and TRBJ2-3, reads EPEVTQTPSHQVTQMGQEVILRCVPISNHLYFYWYRQILGQKVEFLVSFYNNEISEKSEIFDDQFSVERPDGSNFTLKIRSTKLEDSAMYFCASSGATGGGTDTQYFGPGTRLTVL.